The rows below give T cell receptor beta chains drawn from one sample of a study of blood T cell repertoires in COVID-19. Sequencing was performed with immunoSEQ multiplex PCR; in TCRdb, only in-frame clones are kept and a portion is missing. The table includes about 400,000 clones, about 89% detected once. Sequenced: peripheral blood. These receptor sequences come from a middle-aged man with acute or convalescent COVID-19. Each CDR3 is given with its conserved first and last residue. The order of the fields is D gene, clone size, V gene, J gene, CDR3 protein, CDR3 DNA. D genes are given only for firm matches. Not every row has a clone size; where given, it reads once, few, many or a size class.

d_call: .; clone_size: .; v_call: TRBV7-2; j_call: TRBJ1-1; cdr3_aa: CASTLRMNTEAFF; cdr3_nt: TGTGCCAGCACACTCAGGATGAACACTGAAGCTTTCTTT
d_call: TRBD1; clone_size: .; v_call: TRBV28; j_call: TRBJ2-1; cdr3_aa: CASMGPHLRQGHNEQFF; cdr3_nt: TGTGCCAGCATGGGTCCCCACCTCAGACAGGGCCACAATGAGCAGTTCTTC
d_call: TRBD1; clone_size: .; v_call: TRBV5-6; j_call: TRBJ2-7; cdr3_aa: CASSFDQGDYEQYF; cdr3_nt: TGTGCCAGCAGCTTCGACCAGGGGGACTACGAGCAGTACTTC
d_call: .; clone_size: once; v_call: TRBV12-5; j_call: TRBJ1-1; cdr3_aa: CASGLVTGSPTEAFF; cdr3_nt: TGTGCTAGTGGTTTGGTAACAGGGTCCCCCACTGAAGCTTTCTTT
d_call: TRBD2; clone_size: once; v_call: TRBV7-2; j_call: TRBJ2-3; cdr3_aa: CASSLPASGGSTDTQYF; cdr3_nt: TGTGCCAGCAGCCTCCCGGCCAGCGGGGGGAGCACAGATACGCAGTATTTT
d_call: TRBD1; clone_size: .; v_call: TRBV2; j_call: TRBJ2-3; cdr3_aa: CASRSTGGVDTQYF; cdr3_nt: TGTGCCAGCAGGTCAACAGGGGGCGTAGATACGCAGTATTTT
d_call: .; clone_size: .; v_call: TRBV5-8; j_call: TRBJ2-5; cdr3_aa: CASSLGVVRGETQYF; cdr3_nt: TGTGCCAGCAGCTTGGGTGTGGTCCGAGGAGAGACCCAGTACTTC
d_call: .; clone_size: .; v_call: TRBV10-1; j_call: TRBJ2-7; cdr3_aa: CASSDRYEQYF; cdr3_nt: TGCGCCAGCAGTGACCGGTACGAGCAGTACTTC
d_call: TRBD2; clone_size: .; v_call: TRBV4-2; j_call: TRBJ2-1; cdr3_aa: CASSQDWGTGLATNEQFF; cdr3_nt: TGTGCCAGCAGCCAAGATTGGGGGACGGGACTAGCGACCAATGAGCAGTTCTTC
d_call: .; clone_size: .; v_call: TRBV5-1; j_call: TRBJ2-5; cdr3_aa: CASSFGGARRETQYF; cdr3_nt: TGCGCCAGCAGCTTTGGGGGGGCGCGGCGGGAGACCCAGTACTTC
d_call: .; clone_size: .; v_call: TRBV6-1; j_call: TRBJ2-7; cdr3_aa: CASSETRLGEQYF; cdr3_nt: TGTGCCAGCAGTGAAACGCGCCTCGGCGAGCAGTACTTC
d_call: .; clone_size: .; v_call: TRBV29-1; j_call: TRBJ2-7; cdr3_aa: CSVVQGSYEQYF; cdr3_nt: TGCAGCGTTGTTCAGGGAAGTTACGAGCAGTACTTC
d_call: .; clone_size: .; v_call: TRBV18; j_call: TRBJ2-7; cdr3_aa: CASSLTQGREQYF; cdr3_nt: TGTGCCAGCTCATTAACCCAGGGGCGCGAGCAGTACTTC
d_call: .; clone_size: .; v_call: TRBV7-9; j_call: TRBJ2-3; cdr3_aa: CASSLSTHTQYF; cdr3_nt: TGTGCCAGCAGCCTCTCGACACATACGCAGTATTTT
d_call: .; clone_size: .; v_call: TRBV30; j_call: TRBJ1-5; cdr3_aa: CAWSRRGAYNQPQHF; cdr3_nt: TGTGCCTGGAGCCGCCGGGGGGCCTACAATCAGCCCCAGCATTTT
d_call: .; clone_size: .; v_call: TRBV7-3; j_call: TRBJ1-1; cdr3_aa: CASSSGTRGEAFF; cdr3_nt: TGTGCCAGCAGCTCCGGGACACGAGGTGAAGCTTTCTTT
d_call: .; clone_size: .; v_call: TRBV3-1/TRBV3-2; j_call: TRBJ1-5; cdr3_aa: CASSQDTVSNQPQHF; cdr3_nt: TGTGCCAGCAGCCAAGATACGGTTAGCAATCAGCCCCAGCATTTT